One and the same sample provided the 12 T cell receptor beta chains below, sequenced in a study of Graves' ophthalmopathy and Graves' hyperthyroidism. Investigators amplified TCR beta CDR3 regions from RNA transcripts. HTBI primers primed a first-round RT-PCR, and a second-round multiplex PCR followed. Each CDR3 protein is one row after TCRdb ran MiXCR on the multiplex PCR reads. The data show approximately 700,000 distinct CDR3 sequences, 40% seen once. Material for sequencing was peripheral blood. These receptors were obtained from an adult man with Graves' ophthalmopathy.

This clonotype was counted a few times. V gene TRBV5-5 combines with J gene TRBJ1-6; the D gene is possibly TRBD1 (6 bases). Trimming pared 3 bases from V and 7 bases from J, leaving 20 bases between. CDR3 length equals 17 residues. CDR1 is SGHKS, CDR2 YYEKEE, per germline (reference sequence). The CDR3 nucleotides read TGTGCCAGCAGCTCCGGGGGGACACGCGCCCAAAATTCACCCCTCCACTTT. The encoded protein is CASSSGGTRAQNSPLHF.

Worth noting for this clonotype: Given a much more abundant clone one base away, this may be a read error. J is TRBJ1-1 and V is TRBV14; D uncertain. Germline CDR1 SGHDN, CDR2 FVKESK. The CDR3 is made up of 14 amino acids. The CDR3 here is CAGSQDLTQWGAFF. The CDR3 nucleotides are TGTGCCGGCAGCCAAGATCTGACACAATGGGGAGCTTTCTTT.

The rearrangement links TRBV25-1 to TRBJ1-2; D not resolved. The CDR3 is made up of 14 amino acids. Germline V gives CDR1 MGHDK, CDR2 SYGVNS. Trimming left V 5 bases short and J 2 bases short, with 12 bases between. CDR3 in amino acids: CASSLWAGNYGYTF. CDR3 in DNA: TGTGCCAGCAGTTTATGGGCGGGAAACTATGGCTACACCTTC.

This clonotype has more than one count but fewer than ten. The chain uses TRBV11-2 and TRBJ2-2; D is tentatively TRBD1 or TRBD2 (6 bases each). There are 15 residues in the CDR3. Trimming removed 8 bases at V and 1 base at J, with 14 bases between. From germline, CDR1 is SGHAT and CDR2 FQNNGV. In DNA, the CDR3 is TGTGCCAGCCCTGTCGGGGGCTGGAACACCGGGGAGCTGTTTTTT. Protein sequence: CASPVGGWNTGELFF.

In the case of this clonotype: This sequence may be a read error, since a much larger clone differs from it by one base. This chain links TRBV2 with TRBJ2-6; D is possibly TRBD2 (6 bases). Trimming took off 3 bases at V and 4 bases at J, with 10 bases between the two ends. Germline-derived CDR1 and CDR2 are SNHLY and FYNNEI. The CDR3 covers 15 residues. In DNA form, the CDR3 reads TGTGCCAGCAGTGACCCTGGGAGGGGGGCCAACGTCCTGACTTTC. It codes for CASSDPGRGANVLTF.

The CDR3 DNA follows: TGCAGTGCTAGAGAACTAGCGGGGAGAAAAGAGACCCAGTACTTC. Translation: CSARELAGRKETQYF. The chain joins TRBV20-1 to TRBJ2-5; 10 nucleotides align to TRBD2. CDR1 and CDR2 from the germline V gene are DFQATT and SNEGSKA (reference sequence). V lost 0 bases and J lost 3; bases outside the gene matches: 4. CDR3 length: 15 amino acids.

CDR3 DNA: TGTGCCAGCAGTGAGGGGACCGCGCAGGGCGACGAGCAGTACTTC. Amino acids: CASSEGTAQGDEQYF. The genes are TRBV2 and TRBJ2-7; possibly TRBD1 or TRBD2 for D (5 bases each). Germline CDR1 and CDR2: SNHLY and FYNNEI. The V end lost 3 bases, the J end lost 5 bases, and 17 bases lay between the germline ends. CDR3 length equals 15 residues.

Here the CDR3 DNA reads TGCAGCGTTGTGCTGATCAAGGCAGGGTACACCGGGGAGCTGTTTTTT. This gives the protein CSVVLIKAGYTGELFF. The J gene is TRBJ2-2, the V gene TRBV29-1; D is possibly TRBD1 (5 bases). The ends were cut back, 4 bases at V and 3 bases at J, with 18 bases in the middle. The CDR3 is 16 residues long. Germline assignment: CDR1 SQVTM and CDR2 ANQGSEA.

This clonotype was counted a few times. The chain is built from TRBV20-1 and TRBJ2-7; tentatively, D is TRBD1 (6 bases). V was pared by 3 bases and J by 7 bases, with 25 bases between. The CDR3 runs to 16 residues. Looked up from germline, CDR1 is DFQATT and CDR2 is SNEGSKA (reference sequence). CDR3 DNA sequence: TGCAGTGCTAGGCTACAGGGCCGACGAATCGTCGGTGAGCAGTACTTC. Translating it yields CSARLQGRRIVGEQYF.

This clonotype was seen many times. V gene TRBV24-1 combines with J gene TRBJ1-2; D is uncertain. This CDR3 has 14 amino acids. From germline, CDR1 is KGHDR and CDR2 SFDVKD. With 2 bases removed from V and 3 bases from J, the gap between germline ends came to 9 bases. Here the CDR3 reads CATSDYTRDYGYTF. The CDR3 DNA reads TGTGCCACCAGTGATTATACACGCGACTATGGCTACACCTTC.

This clonotype was observed a few times. The chain uses TRBV24-1 and TRBJ2-2; D perhaps matches TRBD1 (5 bases). Germline V gene data show CDR1 as KGHDR and CDR2 as SFDVKD. CDR3 length: 15 residues. V gave up 2 bases and J gave up 4 bases, with 10 bases separating them. The CDR3 protein is CATSDWGSPTGELFF. The DNA for the CDR3 is TGTGCCACCAGTGATTGGGGCAGCCCCACCGGGGAGCTGTTTTTT.

The chain has TRBV20-1 and TRBJ2-7, with 9 nucleotides matching TRBD1. Losses at the gene ends were 3 bases for V and 5 bases for J; bases not matched to a gene: 2. The CDR3 runs to 12 residues. CDR1 is DFQATT, CDR2 SNEGSKA, per germline (reference sequence). The DNA of the CDR3 is TGCAGTGCTAGGGACAGGGGCGACGAGCAGTACTTC. The encoded protein is CSARDRGDEQYF.